This T cell receptor beta chain was identified in a study of cytomegalovirus exposure and HLA in healthy donors. For this clone: Its cognate antigen is unknown.

The study, taken as a whole, reports: Cytomegalovirus-associated status was assigned to approximately 160 TCR beta chains.

There are 18 residues in the CDR3. Germline values: CDR1 MGHDK, CDR2 SYGVNS. Unmatched junction bases numbered 14, after V lost 4 bases and J lost 0 bases. Measured with immunoSEQ multiplex PCR; TCRdb has only the in-frame clones, and not every one. Among under 200,000 clones listed, about four fifths were seen once. The sample comprised PBMCs. This chain links TRBV25-1 with TRBJ2-5; 7 bases agree with TRBD1. This clonotype originated in a man in his late teens or twenties in good health and CMV-seropositive. The CDR3 region is CASSGFLTGQTYQETQYF. CDR3 DNA: TGTGCCAGCAGTGGCTTCTTGACGGGACAGACCTACCAAGAGACCCAGTACTTC.